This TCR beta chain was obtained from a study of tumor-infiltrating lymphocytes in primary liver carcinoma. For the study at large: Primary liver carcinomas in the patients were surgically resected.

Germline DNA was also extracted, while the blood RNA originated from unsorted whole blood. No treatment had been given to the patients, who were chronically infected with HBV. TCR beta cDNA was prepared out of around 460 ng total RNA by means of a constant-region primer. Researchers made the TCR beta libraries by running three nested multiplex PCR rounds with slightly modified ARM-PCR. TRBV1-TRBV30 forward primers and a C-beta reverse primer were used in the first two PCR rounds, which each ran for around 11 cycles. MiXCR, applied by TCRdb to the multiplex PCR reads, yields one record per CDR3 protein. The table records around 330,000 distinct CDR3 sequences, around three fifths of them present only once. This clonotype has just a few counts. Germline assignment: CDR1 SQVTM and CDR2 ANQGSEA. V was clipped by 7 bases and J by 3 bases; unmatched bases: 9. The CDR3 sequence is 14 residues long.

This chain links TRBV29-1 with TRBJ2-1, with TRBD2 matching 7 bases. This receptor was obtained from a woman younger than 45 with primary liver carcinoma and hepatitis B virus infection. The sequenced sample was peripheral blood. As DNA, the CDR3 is TGCAGCGGGACTGTGAGCGGGATCTACAATGAGCAGTTCTTC. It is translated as CSGTVSGIYNEQFF.